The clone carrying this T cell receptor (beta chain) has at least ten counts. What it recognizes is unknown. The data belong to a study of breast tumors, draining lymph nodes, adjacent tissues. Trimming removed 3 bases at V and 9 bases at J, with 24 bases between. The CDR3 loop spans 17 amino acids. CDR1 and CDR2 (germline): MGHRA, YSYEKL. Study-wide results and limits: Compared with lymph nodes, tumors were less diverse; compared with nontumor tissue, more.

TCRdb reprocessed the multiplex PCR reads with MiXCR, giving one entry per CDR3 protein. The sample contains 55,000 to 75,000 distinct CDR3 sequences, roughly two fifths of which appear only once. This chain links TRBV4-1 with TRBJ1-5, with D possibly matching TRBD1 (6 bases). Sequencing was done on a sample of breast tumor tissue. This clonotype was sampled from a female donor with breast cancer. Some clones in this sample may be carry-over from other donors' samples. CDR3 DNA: TGCGCCAGCAGCCAGCAGCCGGGACAACGTTTGTTGGGGCCCCAGCATTTT. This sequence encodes CASSQQPGQRLLGPQHF.